This entry features one T cell receptor (beta chain) sequence. The antigen is not known. The sample is drawn from a study of CD8+ T cells in alopecia areata. The overall study: Treated patients received oral tofacitinib, 5 to 10 mg twice daily.

The germline V gene encodes CDR1 MNHNY and CDR2 SVGAGI (reference sequence). This CDR3 is 14 amino acids long. V dropped 9 bases and J dropped 10; count of bases not matched to a gene: 12. Study-level results: Uncertainty remains about how baseline CD8+ expansion links to response, with one nonresponder. Clonality exceeded that of normal scalp in lesional scalp, most notably in alopecia totalis/universalis.

RNA extraction was followed by reverse transcription into cDNA, which acted as the sequencing template. Assay: immunoSEQ multiplex PCR; the TCRdb copy retains only in-frame clones and omits some. The table lists roughly 230,000 clones, roughly 44% of them singletons. The treatment is: oral pan-JAK inhibitor, 5-10 mg twice daily. It was from alopecia areata patients that lesional scalp punch biopsies and peripheral blood were collected. The rearrangement joins TRBV6-6 to TRBJ2-1; 10 nucleotides match TRBD2. The TCR comes from a human donor with alopecia areata. The sample was CD4+ T cells sorted from blood, taken between weeks 36 and 40, from a patient treated with tofacitinib. The CDR3 bases are TGTGCCAGTCAGCGGGAGGGCCTAAGTAGCGAGCAGTTCTTC. Its translation: CASQREGLSSEQFF.